Each of the 2 T cell receptor beta chains below was sequenced from the same sample in a study of blood T cell repertoires in COVID-19. Assay: immunoSEQ multiplex PCR; the TCRdb copy retains only in-frame clones and omits some. The sample includes some 70,000 clones, 75% to 90% of them seen just once. Sequenced input: peripheral blood. Every receptor here comes from a man in his fifties or sixties with active COVID-19.

The rearrangement uses TRBV3-1 (or the pseudogene TRBV3-2) and TRBJ2-3; D is ambiguous. CDR3 size: 16 residues. V lost 0 bases and J lost 0, with 10 bases in between. CDR1 and CDR2 from the germline V gene are LGHDT and YNNKEL (reference sequence). The CDR3 region has the DNA TGTGCCAGCAGCCAAGATGGGCTACCCAGCACAGATACGCAGTATTTT. This codes for CASSQDGLPSTDTQYF.

The CDR3 sequence: CASSSLGTGAYNEQFF. The CDR3 bases are TGTGCCAGCAGTAGCCTCGGGACAGGGGCCTACAATGAGCAGTTCTTC. V usage is TRBV25-1 and J usage is TRBJ2-1; the match to TRBD1 covers 10 bases. Germline V gene data show CDR1 as MGHDK and CDR2 as SYGVNS. The CDR3 loop spans 16 amino acids. V was pared by 5 bases and J by 2 bases, with 6 bases of the junction left unmatched.